Listed below are T cell receptor beta chains from one sample, sequenced in a study of vaccination effects on CD4 cells after COVID-19. Repertoires were generated with immunoSEQ multiplex PCR, while TCRdb's copy carries only in-frame clones and drops some. This sample carries tens of thousands of clones, approximately 82% of them seen once, and the ten largest clones take approximately 1.3%. These receptors have no identified antigens. The input for sequencing was CD4+ T cells from PBMCs cultured with HCoV-229E spike peptides, taken after COVID-19 vaccination. These TCRs come from a human donor who received a COVID-19 vaccine. CDR3s include the opening cysteine and the closing phenylalanine or tryptophan. Each record gives: clone size, D gene, J gene, V gene, CDR3 protein, CDR3 DNA. A D gene is named only where the DNA matches it firmly. Some rows have no size entry. The others give once, few or many, or a class for an expanded clone.

>.|.|TRBJ2-5|TRBV29-1
CSAMWATQETQYF
TGCAGCGCCATGTGGGCTACCCAAGAGACCCAGTACTTC
>.|.|TRBJ2-1|TRBV28
CASSLKGNEQFF
TGTGCCAGCAGTTTAAAGGGCAATGAGCAGTTCTTC
>once|.|TRBJ1-2|TRBV6-5
CASSYGDTSNYGYTF
TGTGCCAGCAGTTACGGGGACACCTCAAACTATGGCTACACCTTC
>once|TRBD2|TRBJ2-1|TRBV24-1
CATSDSVGGGEQFF
TGTGCCACCAGTGATTCGGTCGGGGGGGGTGAGCAGTTCTTC
>.|.|TRBJ2-3|TRBV25-1
CASRATGRDTQYF
TGTGCCAGCAGAGCGACCGGCAGAGATACGCAGTATTTT
>.|TRBD1|TRBJ1-3|TRBV28
CASSSLGETGVSGNTIYF
TGTGCCAGCAGTTCATTAGGGGAGACAGGGGTCTCTGGAAACACCATATATTTT
>.|.|TRBJ2-1|TRBV28
CASSLYGNEQFF
TGTGCCAGCAGTTTGTACGGGAATGAGCAGTTCTTC
>.|.|TRBJ1-4|TRBV19
CASSLRQAATNEKLFF
TGTGCCAGTAGTTTAAGGCAAGCGGCAACTAATGAAAAACTGTTTTTT
>.|.|TRBJ2-5|TRBV14
CASSVAGAQETQYF
TGTGCCAGCAGCGTGGCGGGGGCCCAAGAGACCCAGTACTTC
>.|.|TRBJ1-2|TRBV15
CATSSDGNYGYTF
TGTGCCACCAGCAGCGATGGGAACTATGGCTACACCTTC
>.|.|TRBJ2-2|TRBV4-1
CASRPWTGNTGELFF
TGCGCCAGCAGGCCTTGGACGGGGAACACCGGGGAGCTGTTTTTT
>.|.|TRBJ2-6|TRBV28
CASSLGGSGANVLTF
TGTGCCAGCAGCCTCGGAGGCTCTGGGGCCAACGTCCTGACTTTC
>.|.|TRBJ2-2|TRBV4-3
CASSRGGGSNTGELFF
TGCGCCAGCAGCCGGGGTGGGGGATCGAACACCGGGGAGCTGTTTTTT
>.|.|TRBJ2-1|TRBV4-3
CASSQQWEYNEQFF
TGCGCCAGCAGCCAACAATGGGAGTACAATGAGCAGTTCTTC
>few|.|TRBJ1-5|TRBV2
CASSEAGFSNQPQHF
TGTGCCAGCAGTGAAGCGGGGTTTTCCAATCAGCCCCAGCATTTT
>.|.|TRBJ2-5|TRBV7-9
CASSSPQARGSGETQYF
TGTGCCAGCAGCTCCCCCCAGGCCAGGGGTTCAGGAGAGACCCAGTACTTC
>.|.|TRBJ1-5|TRBV18
CASSPPGGDSNQPQHF
TGTGCCAGCTCACCACCCGGGGGTGATAGCAATCAGCCCCAGCATTTT
>.|.|TRBJ1-2|TRBV28
CASSLVAGQRDGYTF
TGTGCCAGCAGTTTAGTGGCGGGCCAGCGTGATGGCTACACCTTC
>few|.|TRBJ2-5|TRBV2
CASSLAQETQYF
TGTGCCAGCAGTCTAGCGCAAGAGACCCAGTACTTC
>.|.|TRBJ1-4|TRBV6-5
CASGFTQKLFF
TGTGCCAGCGGGTTTACCCAAAAACTGTTTTTT
>.|TRBD1|TRBJ1-2|TRBV4-1
CASSQDWRAEGARNYGYTF
TGCGCCAGCAGCCAAGATTGGAGGGCGGAGGGGGCAAGAAACTATGGCTACACCTTC
>.|TRBD1|TRBJ1-4|TRBV28
CASSPTGGDEKLFF
TGTGCCAGCAGCCCGACAGGGGGGGATGAAAAACTGTTTTTT
>.|TRBD1|TRBJ1-4|TRBV4-1
CASSLGQGPTNEKLFF
TGCGCCAGCAGCCTCGGACAGGGACCAACTAATGAAAAACTGTTTTTT
>.|.|TRBJ2-1|TRBV19
CASSMEWLPYNEQFF
TGTGCCAGTAGTATGGAATGGCTCCCCTACAATGAGCAGTTCTTC
>.|TRBD1|TRBJ2-2|TRBV15
CATSRARTGTANTGELFF
TGTGCCACCAGCAGGGCTCGCACCGGGACAGCGAACACCGGGGAGCTGTTTTTT
>.|.|TRBJ1-2|TRBV7-9
CASSLAGAEGGYTF
TGTGCCAGCAGCTTAGCAGGAGCGGAGGGTGGCTACACCTTC
>once|.|TRBJ2-1|TRBV29-1
CSVARGSSYNEQFF
TGCAGCGTTGCTAGGGGATCTTCCTACAATGAGCAGTTCTTC